Each of the 20 T cell receptor beta chains below was sequenced from the same sample in a study of cytomegalovirus exposure and HLA in healthy donors. 13 Jbeta primers and 60 Vbeta primers were used for the PCR. Assay used: immunoSEQ multiplex PCR; TCRdb lists only in-frame clones, some missing. The sample consists of around 200,000 clones, 75% to 85% of them appearing once. The sample comprised PBMCs. Source of these receptors: a woman aged 40 to 55 in good health and CMV-seronegative.

The chain uses TRBV7-2 and TRBJ2-7; 8 bases agree with TRBD2. Germline V gene data show CDR1 as SGHTA and CDR2 as FQGNSA. The CDR3 loop spans 15 amino acids. The V and J ends lost 4 bases and 0 bases, in that order; junction bases with no gene match: 5. CDR3 bases: TGTGCCAGCAGCTGGGGAAGCGGGAGCTCCTACGAGCAGTACTTC. Protein sequence: CASSWGSGSSYEQYF. The full variable domain, in which reference TRBV7-2 and TRBJ2-7 provide the parts outside the CDR3, is GAGVSQSPSNKVTEKGKDVELRCDPISGHTALYWYRQSLGQGLEFLIYFQGNSAPDKSGLPSDRFSAERTGGSVSTLTIQRTQQEDSAVYLCASSWGSGSSYEQYFGPGTRLTVT.

The gene calls are TRBV13 and TRBJ2-5, with 7 bases aligning to TRBD2. The CDR3 length is 13 residues. V lost 5 bases to trimming and J lost 13 bases; unmatched junction nucleotides: 13. Looked up from germline, CDR1 is PRHDT and CDR2 is FYEKMQ (reference sequence). The CDR3 is CASSPIRGSYRYF. Here the CDR3 DNA reads TGTGCCAGCAGCCCCATCCGCGGGAGCTATCGGTACTTC.

This chain links TRBV2 with TRBJ1-1; D is unclear. The CDR3 runs to 13 residues. Germline V CDR1 and CDR2: SNHLY, FYNNEI. V lost 6 bases to trimming and J lost 0 bases, with 8 bases between them. The CDR3 region is CASSERMNTEAFF. The CDR3 DNA reads TGTGCCAGCAGCGAGCGCATGAACACTGAAGCTTTCTTT.

This chain links TRBV15 with TRBJ1-5; D remains ambiguous. The ends were cut back, 1 base at V and 2 bases at J, with 12 bases in the middle. CDR1 and CDR2 (germline): LNHNV, YYDKDF (reference sequence). The CDR3 totals 16 residues. As DNA, the CDR3 is TGTGCCACCAGCAGAGGACGGGGTGAGGGCAATCAGCCCCAGCATTTT. Protein product: CATSRGRGEGNQPQHF.

The V gene is TRBV29-1, the J gene TRBJ2-5, with D perhaps matching TRBD1 (5 bases). V was cut by 7 bases and J by 1 base, with 7 bases left in between. Germline CDR1 and CDR2: SQVTM and ANQGSEA. This CDR3 spans 11 amino acids. CDR3: CSGGPQETQYF. CDR3 nucleotides: TGCAGCGGGGGCCCCCAAGAGACCCAGTACTTC.

The chain is built from TRBV2 and TRBJ2-3; 8 bases fit TRBD2. After removal of 5 bases from V and 2 bases from J, the junction contained 3 bases not matched to a gene. This CDR3 has 14 residues. CDR1 is SNHLY and CDR2 is FYNNEI in the germline V gene. The CDR3 nucleotides are TGTGCCAGCAGTCCGGGACTAGTCACAGATACGCAGTATTTT. Translating gives CASSPGLVTDTQYF.

The chain links TRBV30 to TRBJ2-5, with 11 bases matching TRBD2. The end of the DNA fits TRBJ2-7 better, so the J call may be wrong. The CDR3 loop spans 15 amino acids. From germline, CDR1 is GTSNPN and CDR2 SVGIG (reference sequence). This CDR3 is CAWSVLAGVSYEQYF. DNA for the CDR3: TGTGCCTGGAGTGTACTAGCGGGGGTCTCCTACGAGCAGTACTTC.

The chain couples TRBV27 to TRBJ2-1; 13 nucleotides match TRBD2. The V gene's germline CDR1 is MNHEY and CDR2 SMNVEV (reference sequence). This CDR3 spans 16 amino acids. V shed 5 bases, J shed 8 bases, and the junction held 9 bases outside the gene matches. The CDR3 sequence is CASSQSGTSGVHEQFF. As DNA, the CDR3 is TGTGCCAGCAGTCAAAGCGGGACTAGCGGGGTCCATGAGCAGTTCTTC.

About this clone itself: One junction end disagrees with the germline gene, perhaps due to a read error. This chain connects TRBV11-3 to TRBJ2-7; no definite D call. The CDR3 runs to 14 residues. CDR1 is SGHNT, CDR2 YENEEA, per germline. Here the CDR3 reads CASSLDQASYEQYF. The CDR3, as DNA: TGTGCCAGCAGCCTAGATCAGGCCTCCTACGAGCAGTACTTC.

The chain employs TRBV6-1 and TRBJ1-6; D possibly corresponds to TRBD1 (5 bases). Germline CDR1 reads MNHNS; CDR2 reads SASEGT. V lost 6 bases, J lost 3 bases, and 9 bases lay in between. There are 14 residues in the CDR3. The CDR3 loop reads CASRADSYNSPLHF. The CDR3, as DNA: TGTGCCAGCAGGGCCGACAGCTATAATTCACCCCTCCACTTT.

This chain links TRBV2 with TRBJ1-5; 7 positions match TRBD1. The length of the CDR3 is 15 residues. V shed 6 bases and J 4 bases; nucleotides not matched to a gene: 9. Germline V gene lookup returns CDR1 SNHLY and CDR2 FYNNEI. CDR3 bases: TGTGCCAGCAGCGAACAGGACAGGCGGAATCAGCCCCAGCATTTT. Protein: CASSEQDRRNQPQHF.

The chain is built from TRBV5-4 and TRBJ2-7; 7 bases fit TRBD1. Germline CDR1 SGHNT, CDR2 YYREEE (reference sequence). There are 12 residues in the CDR3. The junction had 2 bases not matched to a gene; V was cut back by 3 bases and J by 5 bases. CDR3 bases: TGTGCCAGCAGCTACGGGACAGACGAGCAGTACTTC. Its translation is CASSYGTDEQYF.

The chain combines TRBV21-1 with TRBJ1-2; TRBD1 was called by the table and not checked on the DNA. TRBV21-1 is a pseudogene locus. This CDR3 is built from 17 residues. The chain's CDR3 is CASSKPNNRGRIYGYTF. CDR3 in DNA: TGTGCCAGCAGCAAGCCTAATAACAGGGGCCGTATCTATGGCTACACCTTC.

The chain joins TRBV11-2 to TRBJ2-5; perhaps TRBD1 as D (6 bases). Trimming removed 1 base from V and 3 bases from J, with 18 bases in between. This CDR3 contains 17 residues. Germline V gene data show CDR1 as SGHAT and CDR2 as FQNNGV. The CDR3 is CASSLAGTGRGKETQYF. CDR3 nucleotide sequence: TGTGCCAGCAGCTTAGCAGGCACAGGGCGAGGAAAAGAGACCCAGTACTTC.

As DNA, the CDR3 is TGTGCCAGCACGGGGACTAGCGGTTACAATGAGCAGTTCTTC. Translated, it gives CASTGTSGYNEQFF. This sequence joins TRBV2 and TRBJ2-1, with TRBD2 identical over 11 bases. This CDR3 spans 14 amino acids. Germline values: CDR1 SNHLY, CDR2 FYNNEI. V was pared by 7 bases and J by 4 bases, with 3 bases of the junction left unmatched.

The chain recombines TRBV5-1 with TRBJ2-3, with D perhaps matching TRBD2 (5 bases). Trimming removed 0 bases at V and 0 bases at J, with 14 bases between. CDR1 is SGHRS and CDR2 is YFSETQ in the germline V gene. There are 17 residues in the CDR3. Here the CDR3 reads CASSLADAGSSTDTQYF. The CDR3, as DNA: TGCGCCAGCAGCTTGGCCGACGCGGGCTCTAGCACAGATACGCAGTATTTT.

The chain employs TRBV7-9 and TRBJ1-2; D is possibly TRBD1 (5 bases). Germline CDR1 SEHNR, CDR2 FQNEAQ (reference sequence). Between the trimmed V and J ends, which lost 5 bases and 6 bases, there was a span of 22 bases. The CDR3 sequence is 16 residues long. In DNA, the CDR3 is TGTGCCAGCAGCCCCCACCTATCCGACAGACCTCATGGCTACACCTTC. Its protein product is CASSPHLSDRPHGYTF.

This sequence joins TRBV5-1 and TRBJ2-1, with D possibly being TRBD1 (6 bases). The CDR3 is 16 amino acids. In germline, CDR1 is SGHRS, CDR2 YFSETQ. Deletions cut 5 bases from V and 0 bases from J, with 15 bases between. CDR3 in DNA: TGCGCCAGCAGGGACAGAAGCACTAGCTCCTACAATGAGCAGTTCTTC. It yields the protein CASRDRSTSSYNEQFF.

The CDR3 region has the DNA TGTGCCAGCGCCGACAGACCTAATCAGCCCCAGCATTTT. Translated: CASADRPNQPQHF. The J gene is TRBJ1-5, the V gene TRBV2; possible D gene TRBD1, 5 bases. The CDR3 consists of 13 residues. Trimming shortened V by 8 bases and J by 4 bases, and 12 bases separated the two germline ends. Germline lookup yields CDR1 SNHLY and CDR2 FYNNEI.

This chain joins TRBV19 and TRBJ1-1; TRBD1 is a possible D gene (5 bases). The CDR3 is 14 amino acids. Looked up from germline, CDR1 is LNHDA and CDR2 is SQIVND (reference sequence). V was trimmed by 3 bases and J by 1 base, leaving 9 bases between them. CDR3 sequence: CASSIGRANTEAFF. CDR3 nucleotide sequence: TGTGCCAGTAGTATCGGCAGGGCGAACACTGAAGCTTTCTTT.